This T cell receptor (beta chain) was documented in a study of post-analysis software for immune sequencing data. Notes on the study in general: A few TRBV segments appeared more often in patients than in controls, and TRBV5-6, TRBV5-1 and TRBV20-1 were among these.

The germline gives CDR1 SGHRS, CDR2 YFSETQ. This CDR3 has 14 amino acids. After removal of 4 bases from V and 6 bases from J, the junction contained 6 bases not matched to a gene. Points on this clonotype: Its antigen remains unknown.

Built from TCR beta cDNA, the libraries had unique molecular identifiers in them. TCRdb independently ran MiXCR on the PCR reads; one entry per CDR3 protein. The sample includes hundreds of thousands of distinct CDR3 sequences, roughly three fifths of them seen just once. The source material was blood. This receptor was taken from a girl aged 2 to 10 with multiple sclerosis. V and J are TRBV5-1 and TRBJ2-3; 9 bases map to TRBD1. CDR3 sequence (DNA): TGCGCCAGCAGCCGGGACAGGGAGGGGGATACGCAGTATTTT. It encodes CASSRDREGDTQYF.